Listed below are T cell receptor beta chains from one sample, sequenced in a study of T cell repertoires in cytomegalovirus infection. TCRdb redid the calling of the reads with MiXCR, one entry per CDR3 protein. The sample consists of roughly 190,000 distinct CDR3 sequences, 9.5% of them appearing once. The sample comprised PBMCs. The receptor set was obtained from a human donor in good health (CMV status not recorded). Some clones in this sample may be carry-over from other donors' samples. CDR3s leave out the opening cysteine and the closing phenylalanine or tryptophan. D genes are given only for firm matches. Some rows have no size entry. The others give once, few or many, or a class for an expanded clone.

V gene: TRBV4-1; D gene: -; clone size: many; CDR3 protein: ASSQVMKGGYGYT
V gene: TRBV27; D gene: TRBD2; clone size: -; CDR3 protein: ASSLYLAGGLTYEQY
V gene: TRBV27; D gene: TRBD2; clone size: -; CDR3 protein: ASSWTSGTDTQY
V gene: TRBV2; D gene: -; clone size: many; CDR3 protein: ASSDRDSYNSPLH
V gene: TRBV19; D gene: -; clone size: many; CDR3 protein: ASSGWGLMNTEAF
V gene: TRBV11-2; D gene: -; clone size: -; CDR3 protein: ASSSDGLNTEAF
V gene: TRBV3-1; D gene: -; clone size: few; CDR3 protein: ASSPTVSGNQPQH
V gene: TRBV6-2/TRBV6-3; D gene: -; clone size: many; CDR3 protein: ASSYSRQSGGYT
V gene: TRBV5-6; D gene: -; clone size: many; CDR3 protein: ASSLSSPSNQPQH
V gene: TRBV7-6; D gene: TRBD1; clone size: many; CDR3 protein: ASSPLGTGGNTEAF
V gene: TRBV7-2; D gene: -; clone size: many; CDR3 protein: ASSLDSDTEAF
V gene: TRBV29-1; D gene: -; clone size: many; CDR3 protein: SVVGNIDQPQH
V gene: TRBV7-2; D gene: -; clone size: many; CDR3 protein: ASSLRTETPLH
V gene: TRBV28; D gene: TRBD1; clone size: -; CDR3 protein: ASSSWTGAPETQY
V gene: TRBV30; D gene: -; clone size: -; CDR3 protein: AWGGRRTEAF
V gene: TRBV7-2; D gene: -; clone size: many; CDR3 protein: ASSLDRDQTQY
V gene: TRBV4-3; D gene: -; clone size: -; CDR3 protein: ASSQRGLAGDTQY
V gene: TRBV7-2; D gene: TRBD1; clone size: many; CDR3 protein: ASSLHRGDNSPLH
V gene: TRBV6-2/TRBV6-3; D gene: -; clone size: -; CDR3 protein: ASRDQHYEQY
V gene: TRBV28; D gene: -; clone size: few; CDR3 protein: ASSPLRQLNEKLF
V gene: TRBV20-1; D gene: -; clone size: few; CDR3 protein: SARDQSTHRGYEQY
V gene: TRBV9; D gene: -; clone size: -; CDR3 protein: ASSFGPGAANEKLF
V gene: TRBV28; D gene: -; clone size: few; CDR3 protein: ASTVQGLDGYT
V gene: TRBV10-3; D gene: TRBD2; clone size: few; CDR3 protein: ATQGLAGYNEQF
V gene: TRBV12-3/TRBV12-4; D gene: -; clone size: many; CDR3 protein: ASRSSRGHIEAF
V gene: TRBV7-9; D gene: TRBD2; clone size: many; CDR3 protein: ASSSLLAGRYYNEQF
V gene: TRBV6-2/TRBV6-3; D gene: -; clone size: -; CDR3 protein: ASGTDYNEQF
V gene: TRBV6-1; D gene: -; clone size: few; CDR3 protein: ASRTGEQPQH
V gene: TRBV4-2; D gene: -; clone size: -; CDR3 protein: ASSQEAATATGELF
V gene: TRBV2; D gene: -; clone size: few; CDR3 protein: ASSRDGGSTDTQY
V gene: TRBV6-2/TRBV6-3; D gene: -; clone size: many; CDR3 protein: ASRPDSTDTQY
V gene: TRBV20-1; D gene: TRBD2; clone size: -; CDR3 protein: SAFAPGLAEDEQF
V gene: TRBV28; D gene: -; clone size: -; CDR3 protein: ASSFYRTSGNTIY
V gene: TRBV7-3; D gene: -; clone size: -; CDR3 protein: ASSPRPNTEAF
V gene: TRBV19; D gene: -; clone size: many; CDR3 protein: ASSRFSAGSYNEQF
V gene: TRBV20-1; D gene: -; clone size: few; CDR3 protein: SARRDGITDTQY
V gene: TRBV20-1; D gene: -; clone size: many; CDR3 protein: SARDPASESSYEQY
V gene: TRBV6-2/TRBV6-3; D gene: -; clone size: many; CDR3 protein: ASSDPPEGQPQH
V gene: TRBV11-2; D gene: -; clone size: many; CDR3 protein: ASSAQPNTEAF
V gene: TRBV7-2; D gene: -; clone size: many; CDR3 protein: ASSLVSPGTLYNEQF
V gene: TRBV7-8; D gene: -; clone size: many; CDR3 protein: ASSLYRGGITGELF
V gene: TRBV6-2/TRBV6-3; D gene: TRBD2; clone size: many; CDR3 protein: ASSSSGTSGSSSEQF
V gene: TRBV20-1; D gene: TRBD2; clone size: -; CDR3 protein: SAPGRTSPQY
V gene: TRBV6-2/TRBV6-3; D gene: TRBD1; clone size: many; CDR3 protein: ASSYRTGIYEQY
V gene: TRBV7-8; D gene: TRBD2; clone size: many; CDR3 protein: ASSPWTSGGPQF
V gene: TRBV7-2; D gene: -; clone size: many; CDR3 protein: ASSLNQGETQY
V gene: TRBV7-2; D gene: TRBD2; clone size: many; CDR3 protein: ASSLGGLAGLLQF
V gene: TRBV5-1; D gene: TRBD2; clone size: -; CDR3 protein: ASSSSSGRRQETQY
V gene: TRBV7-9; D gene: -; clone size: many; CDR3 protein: ASSKSGGTDTQY
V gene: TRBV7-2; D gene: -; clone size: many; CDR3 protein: ASSLAPLMRGRNSPLH
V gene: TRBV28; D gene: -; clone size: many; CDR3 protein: ASSTPEAYNEQF
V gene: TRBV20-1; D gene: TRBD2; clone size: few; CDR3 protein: SANLPTGGSTDTQY
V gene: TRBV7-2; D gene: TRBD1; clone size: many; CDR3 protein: ASSVNRDRNQPQH
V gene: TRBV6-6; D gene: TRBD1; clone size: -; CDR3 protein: ASIGTGLNQPQH